The clone carrying this T cell receptor beta chain was seen at least ten times. What it binds is unknown. The record originates from a study of neurological immune-mediated disorders. The V segment lost 3 bases and the J segment 7 bases; nucleotides outside the gene matches: 11. This CDR3 has 15 amino acids. Germline V lookup: CDR1 DFQATT, CDR2 SNEGSKA (reference sequence). General study points: HTLV-1-associated myelopathy displayed the greatest TCR clonal expansion, and multiple sclerosis exhibited the smallest, lower than that of healthy controls.

The unsorted libraries were produced from 2 million PBMCs held at -80 C. The cDNA came from 5'RACE, which used 10-nucleotide random UMIs. In TCRdb, the 5' RACE reads were re-called with MiXCR into one record per CDR3 protein. This table has approximately 50,000 distinct CDR3 sequences, 10% appearing once. Material for sequencing was PBMCs. The source is an older man with HTLV-1-associated myelopathy (HAM/TSP). The chain carries TRBV20-1 and TRBJ2-1, with 8 bases matching TRBD2. As DNA, the CDR3 is TGCAGTGCTAGTCCCCCGGGAGGGGCGCAGAATGAGCAGTTCTTC. Protein product: CSASPPGGAQNEQFF.